These 16 T cell receptor beta chains originate from one sample sequenced in a study of T-cell reconstitution after alpha-beta-depleted transplantation in children. Preparation of the TCRbeta library involved a method that used unique molecular identifiers. MiXCR was run by TCRdb on the PCR reads, yielding one entry per CDR3 protein. The profile shows fewer than 150,000 distinct CDR3 sequences, roughly 9.7% of them singletons. The sample here was PBMCs, mostly from graft donor cells, taken 180 days after TCRalphabeta/CD19-depleted stem cell transplant. These receptors came from a girl under two years old who had a stem cell transplant for combined immunodeficiency, so the T cells may come from the graft donor.

In its sample, this clonotype was seen a few times. The gene calls are TRBV7-6 and TRBJ2-7; perhaps TRBD1 as D (5 bases). In germline, CDR1 is SGHVS, CDR2 FNYEAQ. The CDR3 length is 15 residues. Trimming pared 0 bases from V and 3 bases from J, leaving 12 bases between. The CDR3 DNA reads as TGTGCCAGCAGCTTAGCGGTCGACAGTAACTACGAGCAGTACTTC. Translation gives CASSLAVDSNYEQYF.

This clonotype was observed many times. The rearrangement links TRBV10-3 to TRBJ1-3; D not certain. Trimming removed 5 bases from V and 7 bases from J, with 9 bases in between. This CDR3 is 12 amino acids long. CDR1 is ENHRY, CDR2 SYGVKD, per germline. The DNA of the CDR3 is TGTGCCATCAGTCCCACTGAGAACACCATATATTTT. Translation: CAISPTENTIYF.

The chain carries TRBV10-3 and TRBJ1-6; D is unclear. CDR3 length: 16 residues. V was pared by 0 bases and J by 7 bases, with 13 bases between. Germline assignment: CDR1 ENHRY and CDR2 SYGVKD. Here the CDR3 DNA reads TGTGCCATCAGTGAGTCGACGGGGTGGCGGAATTCACCCCTCCACTTT. Protein: CAISESTGWRNSPLHF.

The genes are TRBV5-5 and TRBJ2-1; D might be TRBD1 (5 bases). The CDR3 covers 14 residues. Germline CDR1 SGHKS, CDR2 YYEKEE (reference sequence). Trimming removed 1 base at V and 6 bases at J, with 11 bases between. The CDR3 DNA follows: TGTGCCAGCAGCTTGATAGGCAGGGCCAATGAGCAGTTCTTC. It yields the protein CASSLIGRANEQFF.

The J gene is TRBJ2-2, the V gene TRBV27; D call uncertain. Germline V gives CDR1 MNHEY, CDR2 SMNVEV (reference sequence). Trimming cost V 8 bases and J 4 bases, with 8 bases left between them. The CDR3 has 12 residues. The CDR3 reads CASGPFTGELFF. CDR3 in DNA: TGTGCCAGCGGACCCTTCACCGGGGAGCTGTTTTTT.

The chain combines TRBV30 with TRBJ2-1; D remains unclear. The CDR3 contains 13 residues. Germline V gives CDR1 GTSNPN, CDR2 SVGIG (reference sequence). V was trimmed by 1 base and J by 1 base, leaving 5 bases between them. CDR3 sequence: CAWSEWSYNEQFF. As DNA, the CDR3 is TGTGCCTGGAGTGAGTGGTCCTACAATGAGCAGTTCTTC.

The chain carries TRBV24-1 and TRBJ1-2; perhaps TRBD1 as D (5 bases). Deletions cut 7 bases from V and 6 bases from J, with 14 bases between. Germline lookup yields CDR1 KGHDR and CDR2 SFDVKD. This CDR3 is 13 amino acids long. The CDR3 sequence is CATSAGTKNGYTF. For the CDR3, the DNA is TGTGCCACCAGCGCCGGGACGAAGAATGGCTACACCTTC.

The chain combines TRBV5-1 with TRBJ2-7; D could derive from TRBD1 or TRBD2 (5 bases each). Per the germline V gene, CDR1 is SGHRS and CDR2 is YFSETQ. There are 13 residues in the CDR3. The V end lost 5 bases, the J end lost 6 bases, and 15 bases lay between the germline ends. The DNA for the CDR3 is TGCGCCAGCAGTAGGGACGGAGGAGGCGAGCAGTACTTC. Translating it yields CASSRDGGGEQYF.

The sample holds many counts of this clonotype. The chain couples TRBV20-1 to TRBJ2-5; D is unclear. From germline, CDR1 is DFQATT and CDR2 SNEGSKA (reference sequence). This CDR3 is 12 amino acids long. V was pared by 4 bases and J by 2 bases, with 8 bases between. The CDR3 DNA reads as TGCAGTGCTACACAAGTACAAGAGACCCAGTACTTC. Translated: CSATQVQETQYF.

V is TRBV5-6 and J is TRBJ2-2; TRBD2 agrees at 13 bases. Germline CDR1 SGHDT, CDR2 YYEEEE. The V and J ends lost 9 bases and 4 bases, in that order; junction bases with no gene match: 12. This CDR3 contains 17 residues. CDR3: CAISPGLAGIGTGELFF. The CDR3, as DNA: TGTGCCATCAGTCCGGGACTAGCGGGGATTGGCACCGGGGAGCTGTTTTTT.

This clonotype was counted only a few times. The rearrangement uses TRBV7-2 and TRBJ2-3; 11 positions agree with TRBD2. Germline trimming cut 1 base from V and 5 bases from J; bases unmatched to any gene: 8. Germline assignment: CDR1 SGHTA and CDR2 FQGNSA. CDR3 length equals 17 residues. The CDR3 sequence is CASSLGLTSGTGDTQYF. The CDR3, as DNA: TGTGCCAGCAGCTTAGGACTGACTAGCGGGACTGGAGATACGCAGTATTTT.

This clonotype showed up many times. This chain uses TRBV5-1 with TRBJ2-1, with 10 bases matching TRBD2. The germline CDR1 and CDR2 sequences are SGHRS and YFSETQ. V lost 1 base, J lost 2 bases, and 6 bases stayed unmatched. The CDR3 has 17 residues. CDR3 protein: CASSLLPLAGAYNEQFF. For the CDR3, the DNA is TGCGCCAGCAGCTTGCTCCCTCTAGCGGGAGCCTACAATGAGCAGTTCTTC.

This clonotype was observed a few times. The chain carries TRBV4-2 and TRBJ1-1, with D unclear. This CDR3 spans 14 amino acids. The germline V and J ends were trimmed by 2 bases and 5 bases, with 12 bases remaining between them. Per the germline V gene, CDR1 is LGHNA and CDR2 is YNFKEQ. DNA for the CDR3: TGTGCCAGCAGCCAATCCCAAGAGTATACTGAAGCTTTCTTT. It codes for CASSQSQEYTEAFF.

This clonotype was observed a few times. The chain recombines TRBV20-1 with TRBJ1-6, with unresolved D. The CDR3 consists of 9 residues. Germline-derived CDR1 and CDR2 are DFQATT and SNEGSKA (reference sequence). V was trimmed by 3 bases and J by 14 bases, leaving 5 bases between them. CDR3 residues: CSARRTLHF. In DNA, the CDR3 is TGCAGTGCTAGGCGGACCCTCCACTTT.

This clonotype came up a few times. The chain links TRBV29-1 to TRBJ2-6, with 9 bases that match TRBD1. The length of the CDR3 is 15 residues. Germline lookup yields CDR1 SQVTM and CDR2 ANQGSEA. Trimming took 5 bases from V and 2 from J; bases not matched to a gene: 4. The DNA for the CDR3 is TGCAGCGTTACCGGGACAGGGACTGGGGCCAACGTCCTGACTTTC. Protein sequence: CSVTGTGTGANVLTF.

This clonotype appeared many times. The V call is TRBV12-3 or TRBV12-4, the J call TRBJ2-6; D is perhaps TRBD2 (8 bases). The CDR3 is made up of 16 amino acids. The V end was cut by 4 bases, the J end by 2 bases, with 12 bases between. The CDR3 DNA reads as TGTGCCAGCAGTTCCGGGAGGGGGCCTGGGGCCAACGTCCTGACTTTC. Translating gives CASSSGRGPGANVLTF.